This TCR beta chain comes out of a study of T cell responses to AZD1222 COVID-19 vaccine. Only in-frame clones appear in the TCRdb table, and some are missing; sequencing was by immunoSEQ multiplex PCR. In the table there are 100,000 to 130,000 clones, just over 85% of which are singletons. Looked up from germline, CDR1 is SGHRS and CDR2 is YFSETQ. V was cut by 0 bases and J by 1 base, with 13 bases left in between. CDR3 length: 16 residues. This chain joins TRBV5-1 and TRBJ1-2; D not resolved. The sample in question was peripheral blood, obtained on day 0 of AZD1222 vaccination. This TCR was sampled from an adult in good health. This CDR3 reads CASSLGRSNLNYGYTF. CDR3 nucleotide sequence: TGCGCCAGCAGCTTGGGTCGTTCCAATCTTAACTATGGCTACACCTTC.